Listed below are T cell receptor beta chains from one sample, sequenced in a study of cytomegalovirus exposure and HLA in healthy donors. Data came from immunoSEQ multiplex PCR; TCRdb stores just in-frame clones and leaves some out. The data show under 150,000 clones, with around 80% seen just once and roughly 4% held by the top ten. Sequenced material: PBMCs. These receptor sequences come from a woman in her forties in good health and CMV-seropositive. Both conserved end residues are part of each CDR3. The D gene is left open where the match is weak. Only part of the rows carry a size: once, few, many, or a class if the clone is expanded.

v_gene	j_gene	d_gene	abundance	CDR3aa	CDR3nt
TRBV10-3	TRBJ2-1	TRBD1	-	CAIGESGQGGTEQFF	TGTGCCATCGGGGAATCAGGACAGGGAGGCACTGAGCAGTTCTTC
TRBV10-1	TRBJ2-5	-	-	CASSQDREETQYF	TGCGCCAGCAGCCAAGATCGGGAAGAGACCCAGTACTTC
TRBV29-1	TRBJ1-5	-	-	CSVTVTGEGSNQPQHF	TGCAGCGTTACGGTGACAGGCGAAGGTAGCAATCAGCCCCAGCATTTT
TRBV18	TRBJ2-7	TRBD1	-	CASTPGQGVYEQYF	TGTGCCAGCACTCCGGGACAGGGGGTTTACGAGCAGTACTTC
TRBV29-1	TRBJ1-2	TRBD1	-	CSVAPTGRGFLDNYGYTF	TGCAGCGTTGCCCCGACCGGCAGGGGGTTTCTAGATAACTATGGCTACACCTTC
TRBV19	TRBJ1-2	-	-	CASSIAENYGYTF	TGTGCCAGTAGTATAGCAGAAAACTATGGCTACACCTTC
TRBV2	TRBJ1-5	-	-	CASSAPGGMGNQPQHF	TGTGCCAGCAGCGCACCGGGGGGGATGGGTAATCAGCCCCAGCATTTT
TRBV7-2	TRBJ2-7	-	-	CASSPGLGNDEQYF	TGTGCCAGCAGCCCGGGGTTGGGTAACGACGAGCAGTACTTC
TRBV28	TRBJ1-4	-	-	CASSLPPQGEKLFF	TGTGCCAGCAGTCTCCCCCCCCAGGGTGAAAAACTGTTTTTT
TRBV5-1	TRBJ1-1	-	-	CASSLYAHYDEAFF	TGCGCCAGCAGCTTGTATGCCCACTACGATGAAGCTTTCTTT
TRBV2	TRBJ1-6	-	-	CASSWTDSPLHF	TGTGCCAGCAGTTGGACAGATTCACCCCTCCACTTT
TRBV25-1	TRBJ2-3	TRBD2	-	CASSEYTSGEVRSDTQYF	TGTGCCAGCAGTGAATATACTAGCGGGGAGGTTCGTTCGGATACGCAGTATTTT
TRBV4-2	TRBJ2-7	TRBD1	-	CASSQSDRGKEQYF	TGTGCCAGCAGCCAGTCGGACAGGGGAAAGGAGCAGTACTTC
TRBV6-6	TRBJ2-3	TRBD2	-	CASSQTSGRATDTQYF	TGTGCCAGCAGCCAGACTAGCGGGAGGGCCACAGATACGCAGTATTTT
TRBV11-2	TRBJ1-6	-	-	CASSPRQANSPLHF	TGTGCCAGCAGCCCCCGACAGGCCAATTCACCCCTCCACTTT
TRBV2	TRBJ2-3	-	-	CASTWRGTDTQYF	TGTGCCAGCACTTGGCGGGGCACAGATACGCAGTATTTT
TRBV9	TRBJ2-1	TRBD2	once	CASSVDGGRNFEQFF	TGTGCCAGCAGCGTAGATGGCGGGAGAAATTTTGAGCAGTTCTTC
TRBV19	TRBJ1-5	TRBD1	-	CASSTGQGANQPQHF	TGTGCCAGTAGTACAGGACAGGGGGCGAATCAGCCCCAGCATTTT
TRBV30	TRBJ2-3	TRBD1	-	CAWSPGTGPLDTQYF	TGTGCCTGGAGTCCTGGGACAGGGCCGTTAGATACGCAGTATTTT
TRBV18	TRBJ1-2	-	-	CASSPGAGNGYTF	TGTGCCAGCTCACCAGGGGCAGGGAATGGCTACACCTTC
TRBV7-2	TRBJ1-1	-	few	CASSFGNRGADTEAFF	TGTGCCAGCAGCTTTGGAAACCGGGGGGCGGACACTGAAGCTTTCTTT
TRBV28	TRBJ1-3	TRBD1	-	CASSPRTGTSSGNTIYF	TGTGCCAGCAGCCCCCGGACAGGGACCAGCTCTGGAAACACCATATATTTT
TRBV6-5	TRBJ1-2	TRBD1	-	CASSPWAGGDYTF	TGTGCCAGCAGTCCCTGGGCAGGGGGAGACTACACCTTC
TRBV7-9	TRBJ2-5	-	once	CASSLGASSETQYF	TGTGCCAGCAGCTTAGGGGCTAGCTCGGAGACCCAGTACTTC
TRBV6-4	TRBJ1-2	-	-	CASIPGGGLYGYTF	TGTGCCAGCATCCCTGGGGGGGGCCTTTATGGCTACACCTTC
TRBV5-1	TRBJ1-2	-	-	CASSPGHQLYGYTF	TGCGCCAGCAGTCCAGGACACCAACTCTATGGCTACACCTTC
TRBV28	TRBJ2-3	TRBD2	-	CASSLGLAPDTQYF	TGTGCCAGCAGTTTGGGACTAGCGCCCGATACGCAGTATTTT
TRBV15	TRBJ2-1	TRBD2	-	CATSGGLAGGHEQFF	TGTGCCACCAGCGGGGGACTAGCGGGAGGACATGAGCAGTTCTTC